These 15 T cell receptor beta chains came from one sample sequenced in a study of neoadjuvant anti-PD-1 for oral cavity cancer. Sequencing used immunoSEQ multiplex PCR; TCRdb keeps in-frame clones, though not all of them. The data show some 14,000 clones, roughly 74% seen once. The sample's time point: after neoadjuvant nivolumab, at surgical resection. The starting material was PBMCs, obtained after nivolumab (anti-PD-1) treatment. Every receptor here comes from a person aged 40 to 85 with oral cavity squamous cell carcinoma.

This clone was seen only a few times. J is TRBJ1-1 and V is TRBV19; D is unresolved. The CDR3 is 14 amino acids. Germline V gives CDR1 LNHDA, CDR2 SQIVND (reference sequence). Trimming cost V 3 bases and J 6 bases, with 14 bases left between them. Written as DNA, the CDR3 is TGTGCCAGTAGTATGGCTGGTGATTCCGCTGAAGCTTTCTTT. This translates into CASSMAGDSAEAFF.

V gene TRBV19 combines with J gene TRBJ1-6, with TRBD1 identical over 9 bases. With V trimmed by 6 bases and J by 10 bases, 7 bases remained unmatched. Germline CDR1 and CDR2: LNHDA and SQIVND (reference sequence). The CDR3 consists of 14 residues. The CDR3 DNA reads TGTGCCAGTAGACTGGGACAGGGATTCTCACCCCTCCACTTT. Translated: CASRLGQGFSPLHF.

The V and J genes are TRBV6-5 and TRBJ2-7; TRBD1 is a possible D gene (5 bases). V was trimmed by 0 bases and J by 2 bases, leaving 11 bases between them. The germline V gene encodes CDR1 MNHEY and CDR2 SVGAGI. This CDR3 comprises 15 residues. The CDR3 region has the DNA TGTGCCAGCAGTTACTCGGCAGGGATAGCCTACGAGCAGTACTTC. Translation gives CASSYSAGIAYEQYF.

V is TRBV6-1 and J is TRBJ1-3, with 9 positions matching TRBD1. V shed 8 bases, J shed 1 base, and the junction held 3 bases outside the gene matches. The CDR3 contains 14 residues. Germline CDR1 is MNHNS and CDR2 is SASEGT. The CDR3 DNA reads TGTGCCAGCGACAGGGGGTTATCTGGAAACACCATATATTTT. Protein sequence: CASDRGLSGNTIYF.

This clone came up once. The chain is built from TRBV4-1 and TRBJ1-2; no firm D call. V was cut by 5 bases and J by 3 bases, with 19 bases left in between. Germline-derived CDR1 and CDR2 are MGHRA and YSYEKL. This CDR3 comprises 16 residues. The CDR3 DNA reads as TGCGCCAGCAGCGATCCTCGAAGGAGTGGGGACTATGGCTACACCTTC. Translation gives CASSDPRRSGDYGYTF.

The chain combines TRBV5-4 with TRBJ2-3; unclear D gene. This CDR3 comprises 15 residues. Germline CDR1 reads SGHNT; CDR2 reads YYREEE (reference sequence). V gave up 4 bases and J gave up 5 bases, with 17 bases separating them. The CDR3 here is CASSPNALGGDTQYF. In DNA form, the CDR3 reads TGTGCCAGCAGCCCCAATGCCTTGGGCGGAGATACGCAGTATTTT.

The chain carries TRBV11-2 and TRBJ2-7; D possibly corresponds to TRBD2 (5 bases). Germline V gives CDR1 SGHAT, CDR2 FQNNGV. The CDR3 contains 14 residues. V lost 3 bases and J 5 bases, leaving 14 bases between the germline ends. In DNA form, the CDR3 reads TGTGCCAGCAGCTTCGGTGTCAGAGGGAACGAGCAGTACTTC. It codes for CASSFGVRGNEQYF.

The chain has TRBV7-9 and TRBJ2-5; D possibly matches TRBD1 or TRBD2 (5 bases each). This CDR3 region has 13 residues. Trimming shortened V by 3 bases and J by 5 bases, and 10 bases separated the two germline ends. Germline V gene data show CDR1 as SEHNR and CDR2 as FQNEAQ (reference sequence). CDR3 DNA: TGTGCCAGCAGCTTTGCAGGGAGTGAGACCCAGTACTTC. It is translated as CASSFAGSETQYF.

The chain links TRBV5-6 to TRBJ2-5; D unresolved. The CDR3 length is 14 residues. Germline CDR1 is SGHDT and CDR2 is YYEEEE. Trimming stripped 0 bases from V and 2 bases from J, with 8 bases between. This CDR3 reads CASSLALLQETQYF. The CDR3 DNA reads as TGTGCCAGCAGCTTGGCCCTCTTACAAGAGACCCAGTACTTC. The full variable domain, in which reference TRBV5-6 and TRBJ2-5 provide the parts outside the CDR3, is DAGVTQSPTHLIKTRGQQVTLRCSPKSGHDTVSWYQQALGQGPQFIFQYYEEEERQRGNFPDRFSGHQFPNYSSELNVNALLLGDSALYLCASSLALLQETQYFGPGTRLLVL.

This clone was seen more than once but under ten times. The chain carries TRBV7-9 and TRBJ1-4, with D maybe TRBD1 (5 bases). V gave up 5 bases and J gave up 5 bases, with 18 bases separating them. Germline CDR1 SEHNR, CDR2 FQNEAQ (reference sequence). The CDR3 has 16 amino acids. The CDR3 nucleotides are TGTGCCAGCAGCACCCGGGACCTGCCCGTCAATGAAAAACTGTTTTTT. It yields the protein CASSTRDLPVNEKLFF. The entire variable domain, with the rest obtained from reference TRBV7-9 and TRBJ1-4, is as follows: DTGVSQNPRHKITKRGQNVTFRCDPISEHNRLYWYRQTLGQGPEFLTYFQNEAQLEKSRLLSDRFSAERPKGSFSTLEIQRTEQGDSAMYLCASSTRDLPVNEKLFFGSGTQLSVL.

The V and J genes are TRBV6-1 and TRBJ2-7; D remains unclear. CDR3 size: 12 residues. V dropped 6 bases and J dropped 3 bases, with 9 bases sitting between them. The germline CDR1 and CDR2 sequences are MNHNS and SASEGT. CDR3 residues: CASRVHIYEQYF. The CDR3 DNA follows: TGTGCCAGCAGGGTTCACATCTACGAGCAGTACTTC.

V is TRBV7-9 and J is TRBJ2-2; 10 nucleotides match TRBD1. Germline CDR1 reads SEHNR; CDR2 reads FQNEAQ (reference sequence). Trimming at V came to 6 bases and at J to 6 bases, leaving 7 bases not matched to a gene. CDR3 length: 15 residues. The DNA for the CDR3 is TGTGCCAGCAGTATGTGGACAGGGGGTTCCGGGGAGCTGTTTTTT. It codes for CASSMWTGGSGELFF.

The chain has TRBV7-9 and TRBJ2-7; D remains ambiguous. The CDR3 is made up of 14 amino acids. V lost 3 bases and J lost 2, with 11 bases in between. CDR1 and CDR2 (germline): SEHNR, FQNEAQ (reference sequence). CDR3 nucleotide sequence: TGTGCCAGCAGCTTTCCGCCACCTCCCTACGAGCAGTACTTC. Its protein is CASSFPPPPYEQYF.

The chain couples TRBV9 to TRBJ1-1; no clear D. Trimming removed 0 bases at V and 1 base at J, with 1 base between. This CDR3 comprises 12 residues. The germline V gene encodes CDR1 SGDLS and CDR2 YYNGEE. CDR3 DNA sequence: TGTGCCAGCAGCGTAGAGAACACTGAAGCTTTCTTT. This translates into CASSVENTEAFF.

This clone came up once. The rearrangement joins TRBV7-2 to TRBJ2-3; tentative D call: TRBD1 (6 bases). V was trimmed by 1 base and J by 6 bases, leaving 11 bases between them. This CDR3 is built from 14 residues. Germline V gene sequence: CDR1 SGHTA, CDR2 FQGNSA. The CDR3 DNA reads TGTGCCAGCAGCTTAGACGGGACACTTGATACGCAGTATTTT. This codes for CASSLDGTLDTQYF. The full variable domain, rest sourced from reference TRBV7-2 and TRBJ2-3, is GAGVSQSPSNKVTEKGKDVELRCDPISGHTALYWYRQSLGQGLEFLIYFQGNSAPDKSGLPSDRFSAERTGGSVSTLTIQRTQQEDSAVYLCASSLDGTLDTQYFGPGTRLTVL.